This T cell receptor (beta chain) was profiled in a study of T cells in Graves' hyperthyroidism and ophthalmopathy. This clonotype was counted only a few times. Its antigen remains unidentified. Study-wide findings and caveats: Most thyroid clonotypes expanded above 0.001 appeared in blood too.

The investigators amplified TCR beta CDR3 regions from RNA transcripts. First-round RT-PCR of the TCR CDR3 relied on the HTBI primer set. Via MiXCR, TCRdb re-called the multiplex PCR reads, giving one row per CDR3 protein. The data hold about 360,000 distinct CDR3 sequences, with approximately 13% observed a single time. The CDR3 contains 14 residues. V lost 4 bases to trimming and J lost 8 bases, with 18 bases between them. The germline V gene encodes CDR1 SQVTM and CDR2 ANQGSEA. The material sequenced was blood. This rearrangement joins TRBV29-1 to TRBJ2-4, with D perhaps TRBD1 (6 bases). This TCR came from a woman aged 18-35 years with Graves' hyperthyroidism. In nucleotides, the CDR3 is TGCAGCGTTGTTTGGGGGCCCCATGGAGACATTCAGTACTTC. It codes for CSVVWGPHGDIQYF.